This T cell receptor beta chain was found in a study of PD-1 blockade in classical Hodgkin lymphoma. Autologous stem cell transplantation was followed by relapse in every patient, and brentuximab vedotin exposure varied. V shed 1 base and J shed 0 bases, with 7 bases lying between them. The CDR3 is 14 amino acids. Germline V gene sequence: CDR1 LNHDA, CDR2 SQIVND (reference sequence). Clones were read by immunoSEQ multiplex PCR, and TCRdb kept only the in-frame ones, dropping some. The table lists over 90,000 clones, 75% to 90% of them singletons. Specimen: peripheral blood mononuclear cells (PBMCs), collected before the second cycle of nivolumab. The clonotype originates from a human donor with classical Hodgkin lymphoma. The chain couples TRBV19 to TRBJ2-7; no clear D gene. The CDR3 is CASSIADGSYEQYF. The CDR3, as DNA: TGTGCCAGTAGTATAGCTGACGGCTCCTACGAGCAGTACTTC.